A selection of T cell receptor beta chains follows, all from one sample in a study of T cell changes during pregnancy in multiple sclerosis. Assay used: immunoSEQ multiplex PCR; TCRdb lists only in-frame clones, some missing. The sample lists some 110,000 clones, about 90% occurring once. The starting material was peripheral blood, obtained before pregnancy. All receptors come from a female donor with multiple sclerosis, enrolled in a pregnancy study. Both conserved end residues are part of each CDR3. A D gene is named only where the DNA matches it firmly.

cdr3_length,d_call,v_call,j_call,cdr3_nt,cdr3_aa
14,-,TRBV9,TRBJ1-5,TGTGCCAGTTCCAGGGACATCGGCGGGCAGCCCCAGCATTTT,CASSRDIGGQPQHF
14,TRBD2,TRBV4-1,TRBJ2-7,TGCGCCAGCAGCCATATAGCGGGGGCCTACGAGCAGTACTTC,CASSHIAGAYEQYF
17,TRBD2,TRBV5-1,TRBJ2-1,TGCGCCAGTATGATCGATAGGGGGCTAGCGGGAGGGAATGAGCAGTTCTTC,CASMIDRGLAGGNEQFF
15,TRBD1,TRBV28,TRBJ1-5,TGTGCCAGCAGTGAGGACAGGGGGATCAATCAGCCCCAGCATTTT,CASSEDRGINQPQHF
13,-,TRBV2,TRBJ1-1,TGTGCCAGTACTAGAACAATGAACACTGAAGCTTTCTTT,CASTRTMNTEAFF
15,TRBD1,TRBV14,TRBJ2-7,TGTGCCAGCAGCCAATCGGGACAGGGCGCCTACGAGCAGTACTTC,CASSQSGQGAYEQYF
14,-,TRBV27,TRBJ1-4,TGTGCCAGCAGTGTCACCACATGGTCGGAAAAACTGTTTTTT,CASSVTTWSEKLFF
16,TRBD2,TRBV5-1,TRBJ2-1,TGCGCCAGCAGCTTGGCCATGGTAGCGGGGCCCAATGAGCAGTTCTTC,CASSLAMVAGPNEQFF
19,TRBD1,TRBV5-4,TRBJ2-6,TGTGCCAGCAGCCCGGACCGGGACAGGGGACACTCTGGGGCCAACGTCCTGACTTTC,CASSPDRDRGHSGANVLTF
13,-,TRBV5-6,TRBJ2-5,TGTGCCAGCAGATTTATCGGGCAAGAGACCCAGTACTTC,CASRFIGQETQYF